This TCR beta chain was obtained from a study of T cell repertoires in cytomegalovirus infection. Study overall: A matching HLA type, together with CMV infection, was signaled by public TCR beta signatures. Overall study results and limits: People with CMV and the relevant HLA were identified by cumulative public TCR beta family frequency. HLA-C-restricted CMV-specific TCR beta clonotypes were dominant in the ex vivo response.

This clonotype was seen many times. Antigen unknown. TCRdb re-called the reads through MiXCR, storing one row per CDR3 protein. In the table there are approximately 130,000 distinct CDR3 sequences, under 30% of which are singletons. From germline, CDR1 is MNHEY and CDR2 SVGAGI. CDR3 size: 18 residues. J gave up 3 bases and V 2 bases, and 8 bases lay outside the gene matches. The sample was PBMCs, sequenced either directly or after in vitro stimulation (not recorded which). The TCR comes from a human donor in good health (CMV status not recorded). Some clones in this sample may be carry-over from other donors' samples. The chain carries TRBV6-5 and TRBJ2-2; 11 bases are a match to TRBD2. CDR3 bases: TGTGCCAGCAGTTACCTGGGACTAGCGGAGAGGTACACCGGGGAGCTGTTTTTT. Translation: CASSYLGLAERYTGELFF.